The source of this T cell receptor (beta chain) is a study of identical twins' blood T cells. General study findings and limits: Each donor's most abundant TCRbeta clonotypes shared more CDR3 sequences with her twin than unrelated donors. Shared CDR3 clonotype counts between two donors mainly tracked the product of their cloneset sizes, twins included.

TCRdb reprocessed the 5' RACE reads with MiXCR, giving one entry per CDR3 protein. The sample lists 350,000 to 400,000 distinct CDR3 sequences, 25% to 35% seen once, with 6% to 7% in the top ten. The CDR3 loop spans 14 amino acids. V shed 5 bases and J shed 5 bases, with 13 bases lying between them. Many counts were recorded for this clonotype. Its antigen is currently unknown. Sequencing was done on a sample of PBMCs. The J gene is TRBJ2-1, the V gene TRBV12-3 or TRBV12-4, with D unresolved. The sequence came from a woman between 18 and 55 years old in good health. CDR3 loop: CASSPQVRDNEQFF. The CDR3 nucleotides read TGTGCCAGCAGTCCCCAAGTTCGGGACAATGAGCAGTTCTTC.